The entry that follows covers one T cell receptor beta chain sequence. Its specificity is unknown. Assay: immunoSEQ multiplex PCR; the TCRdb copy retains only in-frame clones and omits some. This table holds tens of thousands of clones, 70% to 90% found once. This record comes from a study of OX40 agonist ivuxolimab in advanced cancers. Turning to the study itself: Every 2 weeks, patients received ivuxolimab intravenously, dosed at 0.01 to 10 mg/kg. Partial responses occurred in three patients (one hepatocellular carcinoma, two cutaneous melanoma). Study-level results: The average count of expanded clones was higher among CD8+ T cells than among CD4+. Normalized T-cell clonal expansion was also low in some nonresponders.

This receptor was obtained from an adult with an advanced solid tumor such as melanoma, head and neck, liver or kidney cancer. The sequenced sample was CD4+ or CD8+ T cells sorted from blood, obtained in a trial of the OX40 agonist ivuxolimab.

CDR3 coding DNA: TGTGCCAGCAGTGAATATGGGAGTGGGAAAGGTAGTGAGCAGTTCTTC. It yields the protein CASSEYGSGKGSEQFF. The J gene is TRBJ2-1, the V gene TRBV25-1; TRBD2 is a possible D gene (5 bases). CDR1 and CDR2 from the germline V gene are MGHDK and SYGVNS. V dropped 0 bases and J dropped 9 bases, with 18 bases sitting between them. The CDR3 is made up of 16 amino acids.